The 30 T cell receptor beta chains presented below share a single source sample, sequenced in a study of beta chain features in type 1 diabetes. Sequencing targeted expressed TCRB transcripts, as all isolated RNA had been reverse transcribed. Method: immunoSEQ multiplex PCR; TCRdb's copy keeps in-frame clones and lacks some. This table has around 130,000 clones, approximately 10% appearing once. Study-wide results and caveats: Within each of all four CD4+ subsets, Type 1 diabetes patients had TCRB CDR3s that were moderately but significantly shorter.

Their target antigens are unknown. Source material: central memory CD4+ T cells from blood. The receptors derive from a man aged 25-45 years with type 1 diabetes.

The rearrangement uses TRBV5-1 and TRBJ2-5; 9 bases align to TRBD1. The CDR3 totals 14 residues. Trimming took 6 bases from V and 7 from J; bases not matched to a gene: 10. Germline V lookup: CDR1 SGHRS, CDR2 YFSETQ. This chain's CDR3 is CASTTGQGGPTQYF. The CDR3 coding sequence is TGCGCCAGCACCACGGGACAGGGCGGCCCGACCCAGTACTTC. Using reference TRBV5-1 and TRBJ2-5 for the parts outside the CDR3, the full variable domain is KAGVTQTPRYLIKTRGQQVTLSCSPISGHRSVSWYQQTPGQGLQFLFEYFSETQRNKGNFPGRFSGRQFSNSRSEMNVSTLELGDSALYLCASTTGQGGPTQYFGPGTRLLVL.

This clone was detected only once. The chain recombines TRBV7-2 with TRBJ2-5; 7 bases match TRBD1. V was clipped by 6 bases and J by 4 bases; unmatched bases: 5. The CDR3 consists of 13 residues. Germline assignment: CDR1 SGHTA and CDR2 FQGNSA. The CDR3 is CASSYRGGETQYF. Written as DNA, the CDR3 is TGTGCCAGCAGTTACAGGGGCGGAGAGACCCAGTACTTC.

This chain uses TRBV19 with TRBJ2-3, with D maybe TRBD2 (6 bases). This CDR3 is 14 amino acids long. Germline assignment: CDR1 LNHDA and CDR2 SQIVND (reference sequence). V was cut by 3 bases and J by 4 bases, with 11 bases left in between. CDR3: CASSIEVAADTQYF. For the CDR3, the DNA is TGTGCCAGTAGTATTGAGGTAGCGGCAGATACGCAGTATTTT.

In this sample, this clone turned up a few times. The CDR3, as DNA: TGTGCCAGCAGCTTAAGGCCCGACGGGGAGACCCAGTACTTC. Its translation is CASSLRPDGETQYF. The J gene is TRBJ2-5, the V gene TRBV7-9; D unresolved. V dropped 2 bases and J dropped 5 bases, with 12 bases sitting between them. Germline CDR1 and CDR2: SEHNR and FQNEAQ (reference sequence). The CDR3 is 14 residues long.

This chain connects TRBV28 to TRBJ2-4; D is possibly TRBD1 (7 bases). Germline-derived CDR1 and CDR2 are MDHEN and SYDVKM. Trimming removed 2 bases from V and 6 bases from J, with 8 bases in between. The CDR3 is 13 residues long. CDR3: CASSLQGGNIQYF. The CDR3, as DNA: TGTGCCAGCAGTTTACAGGGGGGAAACATTCAGTACTTC.

This clone was detected only a few times. V is TRBV30 and J is TRBJ1-3; 7 positions agree with TRBD1. CDR1 and CDR2 from the germline V gene are GTSNPN and SVGIG (reference sequence). The ends lost 4 bases at V and 7 bases at J; junction bases unmatched: 7. The CDR3 extends over 13 amino acids. CDR3 amino acids: CAWTGTEGNTIYF. In nucleotides, the CDR3 is TGTGCCTGGACCGGGACAGAAGGGAACACCATATATTTT.

This clone was recorded a few times. V and J are TRBV25-1 and TRBJ1-1, with D possibly matching TRBD1 (5 bases). The CDR3 length is 16 residues. The ends were cut back, 4 bases at V and 4 bases at J, with 19 bases in the middle. The germline V gene has CDR1 MGHDK and CDR2 SYGVNS. DNA for the CDR3: TGTGCCAGCAGTGTACCGGGACGGGGGGAGTTCACTGAAGCTTTCTTT. This translates into CASSVPGRGEFTEAFF.

This clone was seen a handful of times. This chain joins TRBV5-4 and TRBJ1-2; D uncertain. The germline gives CDR1 SGHNT, CDR2 YYREEE (reference sequence). The CDR3 contains 15 residues. V lost 1 base and J 4 bases, leaving 14 bases between the germline ends. The CDR3 spells CASSLYVVGSYGYTF. In DNA, the CDR3 is TGTGCCAGCAGCTTGTACGTGGTGGGCTCCTATGGCTACACCTTC.

The J gene is TRBJ2-1, the V gene TRBV7-9; the match to TRBD2 covers 13 bases. The CDR3 extends over 13 amino acids. The germline V gene has CDR1 SEHNR and CDR2 FQNEAQ (reference sequence). V lost 9 bases to trimming and J lost 5 bases; unmatched junction nucleotides: 1. CDR3 amino acids: CASGLAGDNEQFF. Written as DNA, the CDR3 is TGTGCCAGTGGACTAGCGGGGGACAATGAGCAGTTCTTC. The entire variable domain, with the rest obtained from reference TRBV7-9 and TRBJ2-1, is as follows: DTGVSQNPRHKITKRGQNVTFRCDPISEHNRLYWYRQTLGQGPEFLTYFQNEAQLEKSRLLSDRFSAERPKGSFSTLEIQRTEQGDSAMYLCASGLAGDNEQFFGPGTRLTVL.

This clone showed up just a few times. This rearrangement joins TRBV7-3 to TRBJ2-3; TRBD2 agrees at 8 bases. The germline gives CDR1 SGHTA, CDR2 FQGTGA. This CDR3 is 16 amino acids long. V dropped 1 base and J dropped 2; count of bases not matched to a gene: 5. The CDR3 spells CASSLSSGDPTDTQYF. The DNA for the CDR3 is TGTGCCAGCAGCTTAAGTAGCGGGGACCCCACAGATACGCAGTATTTT.

The table lists this clone with a few counts. The chain recombines TRBV4-3 with TRBJ2-3, with D perhaps matching TRBD2 (6 bases). Trimming shortened V by 4 bases and J by 8 bases, and 16 bases separated the two germline ends. The CDR3 runs to 14 residues. Per germline, CDR1 LGHNA and CDR2 YSLEER. CDR3 sequence (DNA): TGCGCCAGCAGCCTGAAGGGAGGAGGCGGTACGCAGTATTTT. Protein product: CASSLKGGGGTQYF.

In this sample, this clone turned up a few times. The chain recombines TRBV14 with TRBJ2-5; tentative D call: TRBD1 (6 bases). The germline V gene encodes CDR1 SGHDN and CDR2 FVKESK. The germline V and J ends were trimmed by 0 bases and 3 bases, with 8 bases remaining between them. This CDR3 spans 14 amino acids. The CDR3 here is CASSQDSGEETQYF. Here the CDR3 DNA reads TGTGCCAGCAGCCAAGATTCAGGGGAAGAGACCCAGTACTTC.

The chain combines TRBV7-8 with TRBJ2-3, with D possibly being TRBD1 (5 bases). The CDR3 loop spans 13 amino acids. V lost 0 bases and J lost 6, with 7 bases in between. Germline V gene lookup returns CDR1 SGHVS and CDR2 FQNEAQ. Written as DNA, the CDR3 is TGTGCCAGCAGCTTAGCGCACAGGGATACGCAGTATTTT. Its protein is CASSLAHRDTQYF.

This clone came up a few times. The CDR3 DNA reads as TGTGCCTTCCACAGGGAGTCTGGAAACACCATATATTTT. Translating gives CAFHRESGNTIYF. This rearrangement joins TRBV30 to TRBJ1-3; possible D gene TRBD1, 6 bases. V was shortened by 7 bases and J by 1 base, with 11 bases between the two germline ends. This CDR3 has 13 residues. Germline CDR1 reads GTSNPN; CDR2 reads SVGIG (reference sequence).

This clone was picked up a small number of times. The V gene is TRBV5-4, the J gene TRBJ2-1; the D gene is possibly TRBD2 (7 bases). V lost 4 bases, J lost 5 bases, and 19 bases lay in between. This CDR3 spans 16 amino acids. Germline loops: CDR1 SGHNT, CDR2 YYREEE (reference sequence). The CDR3 DNA follows: TGTGCCAGCAGCCCCGGGGTGGGGGGGCCCGACAATGAGCAGTTCTTC. As protein: CASSPGVGGPDNEQFF.

V and J are TRBV5-1 and TRBJ2-3, with 10 bases aligning to TRBD2. The CDR3 has 15 amino acids. Germline CDR1 reads SGHRS; CDR2 reads YFSETQ. The V segment lost 1 base and the J segment 4 bases; nucleotides outside the gene matches: 3. The CDR3 region is CASSLPAGGPDTQYF. The CDR3 nucleotides are TGCGCCAGCAGCTTGCCAGCGGGGGGGCCAGATACGCAGTATTTT.

This clone was seen many times. The chain is built from TRBV4-2 and TRBJ2-3; TRBD2 aligns across 8 bases. V was clipped by 0 bases and J by 2 bases; unmatched bases: 4. Germline CDR1 is LGHNA and CDR2 is YNFKEQ. This CDR3 is 16 amino acids long. The CDR3 loop reads CASSQDQRGPTDTQYF. Written as DNA, the CDR3 is TGTGCCAGCAGCCAAGACCAGCGGGGGCCCACAGATACGCAGTATTTT.

This clone was detected only a few times. The V gene is TRBV28, the J gene TRBJ2-3; D call uncertain. V was shortened by 6 bases and J by 0 bases, with 7 bases between the two germline ends. The CDR3 sequence is 13 residues long. CDR1 and CDR2 from the germline V gene are MDHEN and SYDVKM. DNA for the CDR3: TGTGCCAGCAGCCTACCTAGCACAGATACGCAGTATTTT. It encodes CASSLPSTDTQYF. The full variable domain, rest sourced from reference TRBV28 and TRBJ2-3, is DVKVTQSSRYLVKRTGEKVFLECVQDMDHENMFWYRQDPGLGLRLIYFSYDVKMKEKGDIPEGYSVSREKKERFSLILESASTNQTSMYLCASSLPSTDTQYFGPGTRLTVL.

The V gene is TRBV30, the J gene TRBJ1-2, with 7 nucleotides matching TRBD1. Germline trimming cut 0 bases from V and 3 bases from J; bases unmatched to any gene: 7. The germline V gene encodes CDR1 GTSNPN and CDR2 SVGIG (reference sequence). The CDR3 length is 15 residues. Here the CDR3 reads CAWSVQGMGDYGYTF. For the CDR3, the DNA is TGTGCCTGGAGTGTACAGGGGATGGGGGACTATGGCTACACCTTC.

The chain combines TRBV4-2 with TRBJ2-5, with D tentatively TRBD1 (5 bases). The CDR3 covers 19 residues. Germline lookup yields CDR1 LGHNA and CDR2 YNFKEQ. The V gene lost 3 bases and the J gene lost 3 bases, with 26 bases spanning the gap. This CDR3 reads CASSQGSTSFGATKETQYF. CDR3 DNA: TGTGCCAGCAGCCAGGGCTCCACCTCCTTTGGGGCCACAAAAGAGACCCAGTACTTC.

This clone was observed a few times. The chain's CDR3 is CASSLRSGGTDTQYF. CDR3 DNA sequence: TGTGCCAGCAGCTTACGTAGCGGGGGGACAGATACGCAGTATTTT. The chain combines TRBV13 with TRBJ2-3, with 10 bases that match TRBD2. The CDR3 runs 15 residues. The V segment lost 2 bases and the J segment 3 bases; nucleotides outside the gene matches: 2. CDR1 and CDR2 from the germline V gene are PRHDT and FYEKMQ (reference sequence).

J is TRBJ2-2 and V is TRBV30; weak D call: TRBD1 (5 bases). Looked up from germline, CDR1 is GTSNPN and CDR2 is SVGIG (reference sequence). The CDR3 consists of 13 residues. V shed 2 bases and J shed 7 bases, with 11 bases lying between them. The CDR3 nucleotides are TGTGCCTGGAGTCAGGGTATAAACGGGGAGCTGTTTTTT. Translated: CAWSQGINGELFF.

This clone was detected a few times. In DNA form, the CDR3 reads TGTGCCAGCAGCGAAAACAGGGCTGGGGCCAACGTCCTGACTTTC. Its protein product is CASSENRAGANVLTF. The gene calls are TRBV2 and TRBJ2-6; D possibly corresponds to TRBD1 (6 bases). Germline-derived CDR1 and CDR2 are SNHLY and FYNNEI. The V and J ends lost 6 bases and 2 bases respectively, with 11 bases between them. The CDR3 extends over 15 amino acids.

This clone was seen only a few times. The chain has TRBV5-1 and TRBJ2-5; unclear D gene. Trimming stripped 0 bases from V and 5 bases from J, with 8 bases between. The germline CDR1 and CDR2 sequences are SGHRS and YFSETQ. The CDR3 has 13 residues. This chain's CDR3 is CASSLVPTETQYF. Written as DNA, the CDR3 is TGCGCCAGCAGCTTGGTGCCTACGGAGACCCAGTACTTC.

This sequence joins TRBV11-2 and TRBJ2-1, with no clear D. The CDR3 totals 13 residues. Germline CDR1 reads SGHAT; CDR2 reads FQNNGV. The V gene lost 5 bases and the J gene lost 9 bases, with 14 bases spanning the gap. The CDR3 loop is CASSQREAGEQFF. The CDR3, as DNA: TGTGCCAGCAGCCAGAGAGAGGCCGGTGAGCAGTTCTTC.

The table lists this clone with a few counts. V gene TRBV7-9 combines with J gene TRBJ2-1, with a possible D match to TRBD1 (5 bases). Germline V gene lookup returns CDR1 SEHNR and CDR2 FQNEAQ (reference sequence). This CDR3 region has 16 residues. Between the trimmed V and J ends, which lost 5 bases and 0 bases, there was a span of 14 bases. The CDR3, as DNA: TGTGCCAGCAGCGGGCAGGGTGGAAGCTCCTACAATGAGCAGTTCTTC. Translating gives CASSGQGGSSYNEQFF.

The J gene is TRBJ2-5, the V gene TRBV27; TRBD2 agrees at 16 bases. Germline CDR1 is MNHEY and CDR2 is SMNVEV (reference sequence). The CDR3 length is 18 residues. V was pared by 5 bases and J by 3 bases, with 9 bases of the junction left unmatched. The CDR3 sequence: CASSKAGLAGGREETQYF. The DNA of the CDR3 is TGTGCCAGCAGTAAGGCGGGACTAGCGGGGGGGCGGGAAGAGACCCAGTACTTC.

This clone was detected only a few times. The V call is TRBV19, the J call TRBJ1-5; D perhaps matches TRBD1 (6 bases). This CDR3 has 13 amino acids. Looked up from germline, CDR1 is LNHDA and CDR2 is SQIVND (reference sequence). V lost 11 bases to trimming and J lost 9 bases, with 20 bases between them. CDR3 sequence reads: CASSPGWGRPQHF. CDR3 nucleotide sequence: TGTGCCTCGTCACCGGGGTGGGGGCGGCCCCAGCATTTT.

This clone was seen only a few times. The rearrangement joins TRBV27 to TRBJ1-3, with TRBD1 as a possible D gene (5 bases). The CDR3 contains 16 residues. The V gene lost 2 bases and the J gene lost 4 bases, with 15 bases spanning the gap. Germline CDR1 MNHEY, CDR2 SMNVEV (reference sequence). CDR3 sequence: CASSLTAVGAGNTIYF. The CDR3 DNA reads as TGTGCCAGCAGTTTAACGGCAGTTGGGGCCGGAAACACCATATATTTT.

The V and J genes are TRBV19 and TRBJ2-3; TRBD2 matches at 8 bases. Germline CDR1 is LNHDA and CDR2 is SQIVND (reference sequence). The CDR3 sequence is 17 residues long. V dropped 8 bases and J dropped 0; count of bases not matched to a gene: 13. CDR3 DNA: TGTGCCAGTGCAATGGGCCAGCGGGGGATTAGCACAGATACGCAGTATTTT. This gives the protein CASAMGQRGISTDTQYF. The full variable domain, its missing parts supplied by reference TRBV19 and TRBJ2-3, is DGGITQSPKYLFRKEGQNVTLSCEQNLNHDAMYWYRQDPGQGLRLIYYSQIVNDFQKGDIAEGYSVSREKKESFPLTVTSAQKNPTAFYLCASAMGQRGISTDTQYFGPGTRLTVL.